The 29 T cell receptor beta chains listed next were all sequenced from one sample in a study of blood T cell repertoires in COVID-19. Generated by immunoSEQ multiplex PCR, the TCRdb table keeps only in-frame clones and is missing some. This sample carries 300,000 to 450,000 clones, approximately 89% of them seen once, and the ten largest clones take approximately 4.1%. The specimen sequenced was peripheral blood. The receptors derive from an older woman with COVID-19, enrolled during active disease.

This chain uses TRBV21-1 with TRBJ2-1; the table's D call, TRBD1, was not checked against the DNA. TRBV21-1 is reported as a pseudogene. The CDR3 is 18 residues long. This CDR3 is CASSKVRVRGQTYNEQFF. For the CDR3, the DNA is TGTGCCAGCAGCAAAGTCAGGGTCAGGGGACAAACCTACAATGAGCAGTTCTTC.

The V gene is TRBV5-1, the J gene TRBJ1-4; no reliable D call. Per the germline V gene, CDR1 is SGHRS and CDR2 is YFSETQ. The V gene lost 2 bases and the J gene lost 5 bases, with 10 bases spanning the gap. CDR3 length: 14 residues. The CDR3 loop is CASSFSGPNEKLFF. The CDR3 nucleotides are TGCGCCAGCAGCTTTTCGGGTCCGAATGAAAAACTGTTTTTT.

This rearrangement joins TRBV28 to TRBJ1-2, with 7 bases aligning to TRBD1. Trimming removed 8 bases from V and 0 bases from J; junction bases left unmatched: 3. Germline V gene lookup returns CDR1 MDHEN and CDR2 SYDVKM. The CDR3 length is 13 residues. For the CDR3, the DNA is TGTGCCAGCGAAGGGGGCTCTAACTATGGCTACACCTTC. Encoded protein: CASEGGSNYGYTF.

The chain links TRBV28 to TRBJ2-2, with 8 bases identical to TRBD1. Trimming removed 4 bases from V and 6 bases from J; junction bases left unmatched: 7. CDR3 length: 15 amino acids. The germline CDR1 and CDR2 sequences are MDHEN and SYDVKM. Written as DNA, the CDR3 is TGTGCCAGCAGTTGGAGACAGGGGCGGGCCGGGGAGCTGTTTTTT. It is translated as CASSWRQGRAGELFF.

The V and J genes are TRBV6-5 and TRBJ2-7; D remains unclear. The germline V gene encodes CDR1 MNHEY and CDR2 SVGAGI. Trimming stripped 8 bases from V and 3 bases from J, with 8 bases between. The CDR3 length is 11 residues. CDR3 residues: CASSFLYEQYF. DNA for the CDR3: TGTGCCAGCTCTTTCCTCTACGAGCAGTACTTC.

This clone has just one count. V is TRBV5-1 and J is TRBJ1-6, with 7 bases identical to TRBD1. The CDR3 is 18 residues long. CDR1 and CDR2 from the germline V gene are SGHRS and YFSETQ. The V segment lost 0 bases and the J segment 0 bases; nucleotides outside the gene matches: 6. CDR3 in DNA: TGCGCCAGCAGCTTGGGAGGGGGCAGCAGCTCCTATAATTCACCCCTCCACTTT. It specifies CASSLGGGSSSYNSPLHF.

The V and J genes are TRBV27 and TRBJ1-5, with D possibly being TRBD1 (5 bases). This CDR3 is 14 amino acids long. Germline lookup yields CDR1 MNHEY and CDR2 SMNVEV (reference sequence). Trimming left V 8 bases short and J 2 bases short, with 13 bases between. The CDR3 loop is CASSRVSGNQPQHF. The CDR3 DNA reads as TGTGCCAGCTCCAGGGTATCGGGCAATCAGCCCCAGCATTTT.

Here the CDR3 reads CASTLVAGSYEQYF. The CDR3 DNA reads as TGTGCCAGCACCCTAGTCGCCGGTTCCTACGAGCAGTACTTC. V gene TRBV27 combines with J gene TRBJ2-7; D call uncertain. In germline, CDR1 is MNHEY, CDR2 SMNVEV (reference sequence). CDR3 length equals 14 residues. V lost 7 bases to trimming and J lost 1 base, with 14 bases between them.

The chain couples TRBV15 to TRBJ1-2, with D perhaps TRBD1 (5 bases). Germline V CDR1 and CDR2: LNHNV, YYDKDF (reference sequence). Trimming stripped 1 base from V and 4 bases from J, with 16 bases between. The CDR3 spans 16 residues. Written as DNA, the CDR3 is TGTGCCACCAGCAGAGTTGGCAGGGAACCCCTCTATGGCTACACCTTC. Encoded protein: CATSRVGREPLYGYTF.

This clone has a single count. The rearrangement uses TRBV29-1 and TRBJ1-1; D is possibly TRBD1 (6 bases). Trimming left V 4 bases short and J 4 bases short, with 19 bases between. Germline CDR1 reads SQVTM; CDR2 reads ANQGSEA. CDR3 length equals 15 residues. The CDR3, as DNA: TGCAGCGTTGCCTCCGTGGCAGGGGTCGGCACTGAAGCTTTCTTT. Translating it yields CSVASVAGVGTEAFF.

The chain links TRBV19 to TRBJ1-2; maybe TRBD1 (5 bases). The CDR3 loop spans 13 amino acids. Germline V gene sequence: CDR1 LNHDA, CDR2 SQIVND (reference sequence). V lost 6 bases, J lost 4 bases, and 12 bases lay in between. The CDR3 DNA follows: TGTGCCAGTAGCCTGCAGGGTACCTATGGCTACACCTTC. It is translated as CASSLQGTYGYTF.

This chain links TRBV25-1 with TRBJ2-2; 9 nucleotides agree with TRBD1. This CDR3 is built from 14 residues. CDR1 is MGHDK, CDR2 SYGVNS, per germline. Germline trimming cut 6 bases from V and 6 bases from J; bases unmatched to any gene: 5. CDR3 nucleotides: TGTGCCAGCAGGGGACAGGGACCCTCCGGGGAGCTGTTTTTT. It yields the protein CASRGQGPSGELFF.

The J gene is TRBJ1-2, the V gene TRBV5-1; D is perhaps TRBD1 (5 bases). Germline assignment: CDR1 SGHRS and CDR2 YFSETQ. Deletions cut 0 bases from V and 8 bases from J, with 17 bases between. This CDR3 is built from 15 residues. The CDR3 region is CASSLVPKGVEGYTF. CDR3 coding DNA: TGCGCCAGCAGCTTGGTCCCTAAAGGGGTAGAAGGCTACACCTTC.

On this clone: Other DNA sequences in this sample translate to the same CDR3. Written as DNA, the CDR3 is TGCGCCAGCAGCTTGCAGGGCGGGGGCACTGAAGCTTTCTTT. Amino acids: CASSLQGGGTEAFF. This chain uses TRBV5-1 with TRBJ1-1; D possibly corresponds to TRBD1 (5 bases). Germline CDR1 is SGHRS and CDR2 is YFSETQ. This CDR3 comprises 14 residues. Trimming took 1 base from V and 4 from J, leaving 11 bases between them.

The CDR3 region is CASTLVGQGNSPLHF. For the CDR3, the DNA is TGTGCCAGCACTCTAGTTGGACAGGGTAATTCACCCCTCCACTTT. This chain links TRBV6-5 with TRBJ1-6, with TRBD1 matching over 8 bases. V was pared by 7 bases and J by 6 bases, with 8 bases of the junction left unmatched. The germline V gene encodes CDR1 MNHEY and CDR2 SVGAGI. This CDR3 region has 15 residues.

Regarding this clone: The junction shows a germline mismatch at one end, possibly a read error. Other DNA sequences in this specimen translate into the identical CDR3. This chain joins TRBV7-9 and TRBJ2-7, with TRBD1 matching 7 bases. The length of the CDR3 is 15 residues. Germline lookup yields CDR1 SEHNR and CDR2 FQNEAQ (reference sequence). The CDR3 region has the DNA TGTGCCAGCAGCTCAACGGACAGGCCGGTCTACGAGCAGTATTTC. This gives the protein CASSSTDRPVYEQYF. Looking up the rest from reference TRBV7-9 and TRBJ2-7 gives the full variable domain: DTGVSQNPRHKITKRGQNVTFRCDPISEHNRLYWYRQTLGQGPEFLTYFQNEAQLEKSRLLSDRFSAERPKGSFSTLEIQRTEQGDSAMYLCASSSTDRPVYEQYFGPGTRLTVT.

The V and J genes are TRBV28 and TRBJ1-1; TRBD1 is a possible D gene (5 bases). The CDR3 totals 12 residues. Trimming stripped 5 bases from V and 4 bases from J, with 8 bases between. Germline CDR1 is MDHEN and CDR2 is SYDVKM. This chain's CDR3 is CASSTTVTEAFF. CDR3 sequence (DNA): TGTGCCAGCAGTACGACAGTCACTGAAGCTTTCTTT.

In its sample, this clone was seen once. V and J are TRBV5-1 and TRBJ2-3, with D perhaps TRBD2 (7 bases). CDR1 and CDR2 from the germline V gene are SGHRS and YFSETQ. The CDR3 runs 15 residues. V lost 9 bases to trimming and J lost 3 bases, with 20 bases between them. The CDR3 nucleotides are TGCGCCACCTCGGTGGGGAGGGGGAAAACAGATACGCAGTATTTT. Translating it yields CATSVGRGKTDTQYF.

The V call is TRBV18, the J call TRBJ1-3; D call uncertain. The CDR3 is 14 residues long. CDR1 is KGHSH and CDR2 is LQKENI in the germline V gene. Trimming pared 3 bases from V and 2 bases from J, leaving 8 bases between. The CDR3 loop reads CASSPSRTGNTIYF. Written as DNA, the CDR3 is TGTGCCAGCTCACCCTCCCGTACTGGAAACACCATATATTTT.

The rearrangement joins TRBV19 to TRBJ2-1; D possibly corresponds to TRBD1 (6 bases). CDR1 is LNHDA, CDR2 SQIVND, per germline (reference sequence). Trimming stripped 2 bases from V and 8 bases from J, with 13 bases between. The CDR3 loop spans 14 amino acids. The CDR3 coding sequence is TGTGCCAGTAGTATATCTCAGGGGTGGTATGAGCAGTTCTTC. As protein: CASSISQGWYEQFF.

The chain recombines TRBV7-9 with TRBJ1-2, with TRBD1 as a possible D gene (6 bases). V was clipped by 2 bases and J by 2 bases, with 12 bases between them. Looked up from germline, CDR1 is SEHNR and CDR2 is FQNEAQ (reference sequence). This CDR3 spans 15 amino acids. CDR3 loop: CASSLRQVENYGYTF. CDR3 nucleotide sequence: TGTGCCAGCAGCTTAAGACAGGTTGAGAACTATGGCTACACCTTC.

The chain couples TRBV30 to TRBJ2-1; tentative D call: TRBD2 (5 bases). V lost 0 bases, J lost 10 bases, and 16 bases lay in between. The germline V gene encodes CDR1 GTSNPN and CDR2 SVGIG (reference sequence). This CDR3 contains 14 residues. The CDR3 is CAWSVGGSEGEQFF. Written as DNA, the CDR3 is TGTGCCTGGAGTGTTGGAGGATCTGAGGGAGAGCAGTTCTTC.

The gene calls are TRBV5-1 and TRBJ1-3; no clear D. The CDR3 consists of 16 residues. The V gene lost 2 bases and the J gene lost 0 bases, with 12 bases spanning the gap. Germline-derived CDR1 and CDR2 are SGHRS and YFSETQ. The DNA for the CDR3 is TGCGCCAGCAGCTTAACAGACGCCCGCTCTGGAAACACCATATATTTT. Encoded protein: CASSLTDARSGNTIYF.

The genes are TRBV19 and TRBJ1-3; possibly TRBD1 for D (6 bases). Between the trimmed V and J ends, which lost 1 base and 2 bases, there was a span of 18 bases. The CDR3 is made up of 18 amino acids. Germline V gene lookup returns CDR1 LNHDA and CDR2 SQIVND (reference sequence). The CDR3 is CASSIVLRGASPGNTIYF. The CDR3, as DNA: TGTGCCAGTAGTATAGTGTTGCGGGGGGCGTCTCCTGGAAACACCATATATTTT.

CDR3 in amino acids: CASSPGGLLSGNTIYF. CDR3 DNA: TGTGCCAGCTCACCGGGCGGACTCCTCTCTGGAAACACCATATATTTT. The J gene is TRBJ1-3, the V gene TRBV18; D is uncertain. The germline V gene has CDR1 KGHSH and CDR2 LQKENI. This CDR3 is built from 16 residues. V lost 3 bases and J lost 0, with 12 bases in between.

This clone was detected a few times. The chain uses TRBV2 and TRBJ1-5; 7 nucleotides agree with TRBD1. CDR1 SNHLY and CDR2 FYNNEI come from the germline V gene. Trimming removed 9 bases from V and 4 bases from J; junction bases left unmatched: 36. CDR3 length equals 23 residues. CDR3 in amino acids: CARSSLPLPSPSRRTGVNQPQHF. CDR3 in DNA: TGTGCCAGATCCTCCCTTCCCCTTCCCTCTCCTTCCCGACGGACAGGCGTTAATCAGCCCCAGCATTTT.

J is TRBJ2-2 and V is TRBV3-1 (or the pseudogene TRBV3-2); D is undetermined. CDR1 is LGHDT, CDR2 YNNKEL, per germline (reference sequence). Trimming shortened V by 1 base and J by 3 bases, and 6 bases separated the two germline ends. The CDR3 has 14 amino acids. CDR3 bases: TGTGCCAGCAGCCAAGGACACGACACCGGGGAGCTGTTTTTT. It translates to CASSQGHDTGELFF.

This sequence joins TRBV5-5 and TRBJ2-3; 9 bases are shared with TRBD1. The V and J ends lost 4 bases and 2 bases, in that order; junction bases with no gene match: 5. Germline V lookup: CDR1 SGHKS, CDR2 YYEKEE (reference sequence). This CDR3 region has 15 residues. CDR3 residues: CASSLTGGYTDTQYF. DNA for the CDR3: TGTGCCAGCAGCCTGACAGGGGGATACACAGATACGCAGTATTTT.

CDR3 DNA sequence: TGTGCCAGTAATGATCCTGTCCCGGGACAGGGGCAAGCTTCACCCCTCCACTTT. As protein: CASNDPVPGQGQASPLHF. This rearrangement joins TRBV2 to TRBJ1-6; 10 nucleotides align to TRBD1. This CDR3 has 18 amino acids. V shed 9 bases and J 9 bases; nucleotides not matched to a gene: 20. Germline values: CDR1 SNHLY, CDR2 FYNNEI.